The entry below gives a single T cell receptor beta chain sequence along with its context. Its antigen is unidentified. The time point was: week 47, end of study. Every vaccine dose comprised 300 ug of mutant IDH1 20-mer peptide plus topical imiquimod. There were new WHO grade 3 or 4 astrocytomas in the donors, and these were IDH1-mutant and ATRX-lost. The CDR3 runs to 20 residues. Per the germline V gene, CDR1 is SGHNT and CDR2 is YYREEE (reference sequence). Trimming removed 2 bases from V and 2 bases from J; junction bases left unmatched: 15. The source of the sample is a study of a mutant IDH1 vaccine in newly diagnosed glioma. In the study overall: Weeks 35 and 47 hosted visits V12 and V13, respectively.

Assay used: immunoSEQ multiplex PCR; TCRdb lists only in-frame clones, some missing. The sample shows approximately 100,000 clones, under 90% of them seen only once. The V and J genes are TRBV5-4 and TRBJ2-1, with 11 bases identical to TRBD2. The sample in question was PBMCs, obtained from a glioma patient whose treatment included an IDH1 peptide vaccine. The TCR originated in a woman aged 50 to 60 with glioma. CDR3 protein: CASSFNLGLAGLVPYNEQFF. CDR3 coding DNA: TGTGCCAGCAGCTTCAATCTCGGACTAGCGGGTCTTGTCCCCTACAATGAGCAGTTCTTC.